This TCR beta chain came from a study of control samples from healthy donors and cancer patients. Assay: immunoSEQ multiplex PCR; the TCRdb copy retains only in-frame clones and omits some. The table records roughly 150,000 clones, over 90% of them present only once. The sequencing input was blood. This clonotype originated in a man aged 45-65 years in good health.

CDR3 residues: CASRREASEQYF. As DNA, the CDR3 is TGTGCCAGCAGACGGGAGGCGTCCGAGCAGTACTTC. The gene calls are TRBV27 and TRBJ2-7, with 7 bases aligning to TRBD2. The V gene's germline CDR1 is MNHEY and CDR2 SMNVEV (reference sequence). The CDR3 loop spans 12 amino acids. The V and J ends lost 6 bases and 6 bases, in that order; junction bases with no gene match: 5.